This entry describes one T cell receptor beta chain. Its antigen is as yet unknown. Terminally differentiated effector memory CD45RA+ cells were left out of the naive CD8 fraction, which was CD45RO-negative and positively selected for CCR7. The data stem from a study of shared clonotypes between healthy human individuals. General study results and limits: Represented diversity, genetic and exposure-history alike, was limited by few donors. On the whole, naive subsets had larger estimated richness than memory subsets had.

V shed 2 bases, J shed 6 bases, and the junction held 6 bases outside the gene matches. Per the germline V gene, CDR1 is SGHDT and CDR2 is YYEEEE. This CDR3 has 15 amino acids. The data were produced by immunoSEQ multiplex PCR, yet TCRdb's version contains in-frame clones alone and is incomplete. The sample gives 1.5 million to 2.5 million clones, approximately 95% of which show up once; 1% to 1.5% is in the top ten. V is TRBV5-6 and J is TRBJ1-5, with TRBD1 identical over 9 bases. The sample was naive CD8+ T cells sorted from blood. This receptor was taken from a man between 18 and 29 years old in good health. As DNA, the CDR3 is TGTGCCAGCAGCTTAGGGACAGGGTTGACTCAGCCCCAGCATTTT. Translated: CASSLGTGLTQPQHF.